The next 20 T cell receptor beta chains were all read from a single sample in a study of shared clonotypes between healthy human individuals. Clones were read by immunoSEQ multiplex PCR, and TCRdb kept only the in-frame ones, dropping some. This sample yields about 1.9 million clones, of which roughly 95% are seen a single time; about 1.7% belongs to the top ten. CD45RO-negative, CCR7-selected cells formed the naive CD8 fraction, which excluded terminally differentiated effector memory CD45RA+ cells. Sequenced input: naive CD8+ T cells from PBMCs. These receptor sequences come from a man aged 18 to 30 in good health. Some clones in this sample may be carry-over from other donors' samples.

This sequence joins TRBV9 and TRBJ2-3; D is unresolved. V lost 2 bases and J lost 2, with 15 bases in between. The germline CDR1 and CDR2 sequences are SGDLS and YYNGEE. The CDR3 sequence is 16 residues long. The CDR3 sequence is CASSVQQNGITDTQYF. In DNA form, the CDR3 reads TGTGCCAGCAGCGTGCAACAGAATGGGATCACAGATACGCAGTATTTT.

The CDR3 reads CASSSTGVEPNQPQHF. CDR3 bases: TGTGCCAGCAGCTCTACGGGAGTAGAGCCTAATCAGCCCCAGCATTTT. The chain uses TRBV7-9 and TRBJ1-5; D is ambiguous. Deletions cut 4 bases from V and 4 bases from J, with 17 bases between. The CDR3 contains 16 residues. CDR1 and CDR2 (germline): SEHNR, FQNEAQ (reference sequence).

The rearrangement uses TRBV4-1 and TRBJ2-7, with a weak D call TRBD1 (5 bases). The V and J ends lost 4 bases and 5 bases respectively, with 15 bases between them. Germline assignment: CDR1 MGHRA and CDR2 YSYEKL. This CDR3 has 14 residues. CDR3 in DNA: TGCGCCAGCAGCCTAATCCAGGGAAATCACGAGCAGTACTTC. The encoded protein is CASSLIQGNHEQYF.

The chain joins TRBV15 to TRBJ2-7; D is undetermined. V was shortened by 4 bases and J by 3 bases, with 16 bases between the two germline ends. This CDR3 region has 15 residues. Germline V gene data show CDR1 as LNHNV and CDR2 as YYDKDF (reference sequence). CDR3 loop: CATSTRGGVNYEQYF. The CDR3 bases are TGTGCCACCAGCACCCGAGGCGGCGTAAACTACGAGCAGTACTTC.

Comments on this clone: The sample contains more than one DNA sequence encoding this CDR3. The chain combines TRBV18 with TRBJ1-4; 7 bases agree with TRBD1. J was trimmed by 8 bases and V by 3 bases; bases with no gene match: 6. From germline, CDR1 is KGHSH and CDR2 LQKENI. This CDR3 contains 14 residues. As DNA, the CDR3 is TGTGCCAGCTCACCGGGAGGGGGCGGCGAAAAACTGTTTTTT. It translates to CASSPGGGGEKLFF.

V gene TRBV5-4 combines with J gene TRBJ2-1; 8 bases agree with TRBD2. CDR1 and CDR2 (germline): SGHNT, YYREEE (reference sequence). CDR3 size: 17 residues. V lost 4 bases to trimming and J lost 7 bases; unmatched junction nucleotides: 16. This CDR3 is CASSPEMGGTRINEQFF. CDR3 in DNA: TGTGCCAGCAGCCCCGAGATGGGTGGGACTAGGATTAATGAGCAGTTCTTC.

Turning to this clone: The sample has other DNA sequences that encode this CDR3 too. The chain has TRBV9 and TRBJ1-5, with D possibly being TRBD1 (5 bases). Trimming left V 0 bases short and J 2 bases short, with 9 bases between. Germline V gene data show CDR1 as SGDLS and CDR2 as YYNGEE. The CDR3 totals 15 residues. The CDR3 nucleotides read TGTGCCAGCAGCGTAGGCGTAGGGGGCAATCAGCCCCAGCATTTT. It yields the protein CASSVGVGGNQPQHF. The full variable domain, in which reference TRBV9 and TRBJ1-5 provide the parts outside the CDR3, is DSGVTQTPKHLITATGQRVTLRCSPRSGDLSVYWYQQSLDQGLQFLIQYYNGEERAKGNILERFSAQQFPDLHSELNLSSLELGDSALYFCASSVGVGGNQPQHFGDGTRLSIL.

The chain couples TRBV28 to TRBJ1-3, with TRBD1 matching over 8 bases. The length of the CDR3 is 15 residues. Germline values: CDR1 MDHEN, CDR2 SYDVKM. V was clipped by 9 bases and J by 2 bases; unmatched bases: 9. The CDR3: CASSRDRLPGNTIYF. The CDR3 DNA follows: TGTGCCAGTTCCCGGGACAGGCTCCCTGGAAACACCATATATTTT.

The genes are TRBV14 and TRBJ1-1, with D perhaps TRBD1 (6 bases). Germline V gene lookup returns CDR1 SGHDN and CDR2 FVKESK. The ends were cut back, 6 bases at V and 7 bases at J, with 15 bases in the middle. The CDR3 consists of 13 residues. CDR3 DNA: TGTGCCAGCAGACACCGGGACACCGTTGAAGCTTTCTTT. This codes for CASRHRDTVEAFF.

The chain has TRBV28 and TRBJ2-5, with D perhaps given as TRBD1 or TRBD2 (5 bases each). V gave up 5 bases and J gave up 5 bases, with 15 bases separating them. CDR1 is MDHEN and CDR2 is SYDVKM in the germline V gene. The CDR3 loop spans 14 amino acids. The CDR3 loop is CASSEGRVRETQYF. In nucleotides, the CDR3 is TGTGCCAGCAGTGAGGGCAGGGTCAGGGAGACCCAGTACTTC.

J is TRBJ2-7 and V is TRBV28, with D possibly being TRBD1 or TRBD2 (5 bases each). From germline, CDR1 is MDHEN and CDR2 SYDVKM. CDR3 length: 15 residues. V gave up 3 bases and J gave up 5 bases, with 17 bases separating them. CDR3 sequence: CASSFGSLGTHEQYF. The DNA of the CDR3 is TGTGCCAGCAGTTTTGGGTCCCTGGGGACCCACGAGCAGTACTTC.

V is TRBV21-1 and J is TRBJ1-2; the table's D gene call, TRBD1, was not cross checked with the DNA. TRBV21-1 is a pseudogene locus. CDR3 size: 15 residues. The CDR3 loop is CASNFGHQGALGYTF. DNA for the CDR3: TGTGCCAGCAACTTTGGCCATCAGGGGGCACTTGGCTACACCTTC.

The gene calls are TRBV7-6 and TRBJ2-3; 8 bases align to TRBD2. The CDR3 runs 19 residues. Germline CDR1 reads SGHVS; CDR2 reads FNYEAQ. Unmatched junction bases numbered 17, after V lost 3 bases and J lost 3 bases. CDR3 in DNA: TGTGCCAGCAGCTTTACGACCACGCTGGCGGGAGGAAGTACAGATACGCAGTATTTT. Its protein is CASSFTTTLAGGSTDTQYF.

The genes are TRBV7-9 and TRBJ1-2, with a tentative D call TRBD1 (5 bases). V shed 8 bases and J shed 4 bases, with 23 bases lying between them. In germline, CDR1 is SEHNR, CDR2 FQNEAQ (reference sequence). This CDR3 is built from 16 residues. For the CDR3, the DNA is TGTGCCAGCCGCGGGAAAATAGGGGCCGAAGGCTATGGCTACACCTTC. It encodes CASRGKIGAEGYGYTF.

Of note for this clone: This same CDR3 is encoded by further DNA sequences in the sample. The V and J genes are TRBV6-5 and TRBJ2-1, with no clear D. The CDR3 is made up of 16 amino acids. V lost 0 bases and J lost 2, with 11 bases in between. Germline assignment: CDR1 MNHEY and CDR2 SVGAGI. The CDR3 DNA reads TGTGCCAGCAGTTACTCGGCAGGTGAAACCTACAATGAGCAGTTCTTC. Protein: CASSYSAGETYNEQFF.

The V and J genes are TRBV28 and TRBJ2-1; possibly TRBD2 for D (6 bases). The CDR3 is made up of 15 amino acids. V dropped 1 base and J dropped 0 bases, with 7 bases sitting between them. Germline CDR1 reads MDHEN; CDR2 reads SYDVKM. In DNA form, the CDR3 reads TGTGCCAGCAGTTTATTCGGGAGCTCCTACAATGAGCAGTTCTTC. This sequence encodes CASSLFGSSYNEQFF.

The chain is built from TRBV7-9 and TRBJ2-1; 8 bases fit TRBD2. The V segment lost 3 bases and the J segment 1 base; nucleotides outside the gene matches: 11. CDR1 SEHNR and CDR2 FQNEAQ come from the germline V gene (reference sequence). This CDR3 comprises 18 residues. CDR3 residues: CASSFPKRESESYNEQFF. The CDR3 nucleotides read TGTGCCAGCAGCTTCCCAAAGCGGGAGTCCGAATCCTACAATGAGCAGTTCTTC.

The chain has TRBV10-3 and TRBJ2-7, with unresolved D. Per the germline V gene, CDR1 is ENHRY and CDR2 is SYGVKD. The CDR3 has 11 residues. Trimming left V 5 bases short and J 6 bases short, with 8 bases between. This CDR3 reads CAISTPPEQYF. DNA of the CDR3: TGTGCCATCAGTACGCCACCCGAGCAGTACTTC.

This chain uses TRBV19 with TRBJ2-7, with D perhaps being TRBD1 or TRBD2 (5 bases each). The V and J ends lost 3 bases and 5 bases respectively, with 17 bases between them. CDR1 is LNHDA, CDR2 SQIVND, per germline (reference sequence). The CDR3 is 15 residues long. CDR3 loop: CASSMTDIGSNEQYF. The CDR3 coding sequence is TGTGCCAGTAGTATGACGGACATAGGGAGCAACGAGCAGTACTTC.

The genes are TRBV6-1 and TRBJ2-7, with 7 nucleotides matching TRBD1. V was pared by 6 bases and J by 2 bases, with 7 bases of the junction left unmatched. Germline-derived CDR1 and CDR2 are MNHNS and SASEGT. The CDR3 is 14 residues long. CDR3 residues: CASSYVDRAYEQYF. Here the CDR3 DNA reads TGTGCCAGCAGCTACGTAGACAGGGCCTACGAGCAGTACTTC.